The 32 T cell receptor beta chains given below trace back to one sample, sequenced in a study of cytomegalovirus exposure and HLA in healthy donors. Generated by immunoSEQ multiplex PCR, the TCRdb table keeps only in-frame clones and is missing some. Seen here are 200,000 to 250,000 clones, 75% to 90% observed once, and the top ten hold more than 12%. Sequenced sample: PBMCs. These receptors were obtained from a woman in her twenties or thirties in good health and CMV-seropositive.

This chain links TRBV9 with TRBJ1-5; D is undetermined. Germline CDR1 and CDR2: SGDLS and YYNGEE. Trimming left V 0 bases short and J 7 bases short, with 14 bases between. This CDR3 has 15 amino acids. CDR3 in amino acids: CASSVAGGSGQPQHF. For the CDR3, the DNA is TGTGCCAGCAGCGTAGCAGGAGGGTCCGGACAGCCCCAGCATTTT.

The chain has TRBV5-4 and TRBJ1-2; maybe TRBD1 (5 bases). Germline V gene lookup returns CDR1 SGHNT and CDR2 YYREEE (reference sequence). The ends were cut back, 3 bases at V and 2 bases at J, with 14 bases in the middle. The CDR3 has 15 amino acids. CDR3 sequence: CASSSSPGPNYGYTF. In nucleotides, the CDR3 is TGTGCCAGCAGCTCGTCACCGGGACCGAACTATGGCTACACCTTC.

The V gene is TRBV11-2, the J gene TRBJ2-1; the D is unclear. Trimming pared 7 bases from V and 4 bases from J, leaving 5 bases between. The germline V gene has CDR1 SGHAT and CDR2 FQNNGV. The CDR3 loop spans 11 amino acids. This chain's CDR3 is CASTQYNEQFF. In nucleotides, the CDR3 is TGTGCCAGCACCCAATACAATGAGCAGTTCTTC.

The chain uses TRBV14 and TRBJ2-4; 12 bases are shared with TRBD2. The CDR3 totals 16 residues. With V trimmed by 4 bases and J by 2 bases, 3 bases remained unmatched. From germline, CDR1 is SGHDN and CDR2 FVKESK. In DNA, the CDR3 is TGTGCCAGCAGCCCTGGACTAGCGGGGCCCAAAAACATTCAGTACTTC. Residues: CASSPGLAGPKNIQYF.

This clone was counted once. For the CDR3, the DNA is TGTGCCAGCAGCGTAAAGTCTAGCGAGGCCACAGATACGCAGTATTTT. The encoded protein is CASSVKSSEATDTQYF. The chain combines TRBV9 with TRBJ2-3; D might be TRBD2 (6 bases). The CDR3 covers 16 residues. The germline V gene encodes CDR1 SGDLS and CDR2 YYNGEE. The V and J ends lost 1 base and 2 bases respectively, with 14 bases between them. Combining the CDR3 with reference TRBV9 and TRBJ2-3 gives the whole variable domain DSGVTQTPKHLITATGQRVTLRCSPRSGDLSVYWYQQSLDQGLQFLIQYYNGEERAKGNILERFSAQQFPDLHSELNLSSLELGDSALYFCASSVKSSEATDTQYFGPGTRLTVL.

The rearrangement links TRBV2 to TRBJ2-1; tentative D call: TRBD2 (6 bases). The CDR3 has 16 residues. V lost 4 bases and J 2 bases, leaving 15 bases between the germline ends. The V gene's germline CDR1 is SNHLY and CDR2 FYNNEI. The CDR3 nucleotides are TGTGCCAGCAGTGGACTAGAAGTAAGTGCCTACAATGAGCAGTTCTTC. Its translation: CASSGLEVSAYNEQFF.

The CDR3 coding sequence is TGTGCCAGCAGTACGAACAGGGGGCGTAAGAACACTGAAGCTTTCTTT. This translates into CASSTNRGRKNTEAFF. This chain links TRBV5-4 with TRBJ1-1; TRBD1 agrees at 9 bases. V dropped 5 bases and J dropped 1; count of bases not matched to a gene: 9. The CDR3 loop spans 16 amino acids. Germline CDR1 SGHNT, CDR2 YYREEE (reference sequence).

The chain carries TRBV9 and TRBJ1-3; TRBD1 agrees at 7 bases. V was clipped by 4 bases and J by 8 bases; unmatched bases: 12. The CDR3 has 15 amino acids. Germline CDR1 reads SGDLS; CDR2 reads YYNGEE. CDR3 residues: CASSLTGTVIDTIYF. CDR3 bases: TGTGCCAGCAGCCTGACCGGGACAGTCATAGACACCATATATTTT.

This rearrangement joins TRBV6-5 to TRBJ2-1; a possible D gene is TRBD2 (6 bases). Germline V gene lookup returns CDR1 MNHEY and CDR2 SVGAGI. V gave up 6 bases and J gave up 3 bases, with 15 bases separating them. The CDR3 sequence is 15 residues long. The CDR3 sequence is CASSPVWRGYNEQFF. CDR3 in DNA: TGTGCCAGCAGCCCCGTTTGGAGGGGCTACAATGAGCAGTTCTTC.

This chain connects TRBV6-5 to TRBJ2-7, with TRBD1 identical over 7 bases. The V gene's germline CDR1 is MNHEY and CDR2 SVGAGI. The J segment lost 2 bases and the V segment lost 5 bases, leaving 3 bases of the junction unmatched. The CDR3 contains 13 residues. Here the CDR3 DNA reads TGTGCCAGCAGTCAGGGGGAAACCTACGAGCAGTACTTC. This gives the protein CASSQGETYEQYF.

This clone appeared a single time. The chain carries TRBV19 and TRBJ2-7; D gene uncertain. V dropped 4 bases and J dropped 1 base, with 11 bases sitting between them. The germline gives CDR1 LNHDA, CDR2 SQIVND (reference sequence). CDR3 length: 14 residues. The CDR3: CASSTSRGSYEQYF. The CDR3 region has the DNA TGTGCCAGTAGTACCTCCCGCGGATCCTACGAGCAGTACTTC.

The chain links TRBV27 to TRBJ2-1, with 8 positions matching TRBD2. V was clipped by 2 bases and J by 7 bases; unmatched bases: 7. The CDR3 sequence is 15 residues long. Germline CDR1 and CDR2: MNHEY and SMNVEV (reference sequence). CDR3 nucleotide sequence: TGTGCCAGCAGTTTAACGGCGGGAGGAAGGAATGAGCAGTTCTTC. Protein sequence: CASSLTAGGRNEQFF.

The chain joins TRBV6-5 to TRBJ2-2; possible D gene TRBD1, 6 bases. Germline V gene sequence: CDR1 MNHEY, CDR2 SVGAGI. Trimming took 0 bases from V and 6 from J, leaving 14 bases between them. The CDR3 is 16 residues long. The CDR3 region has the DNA TGTGCCAGCAGTTACTCCCCGGGCAGGGGTCCCGGGGAGCTGTTTTTT. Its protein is CASSYSPGRGPGELFF.

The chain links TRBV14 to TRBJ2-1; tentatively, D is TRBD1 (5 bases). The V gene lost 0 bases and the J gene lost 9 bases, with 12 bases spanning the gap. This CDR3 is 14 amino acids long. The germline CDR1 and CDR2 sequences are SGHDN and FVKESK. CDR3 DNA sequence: TGTGCCAGCAGCCAAGATTGGGGCAGCACTGAGCAGTTCTTC. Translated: CASSQDWGSTEQFF.

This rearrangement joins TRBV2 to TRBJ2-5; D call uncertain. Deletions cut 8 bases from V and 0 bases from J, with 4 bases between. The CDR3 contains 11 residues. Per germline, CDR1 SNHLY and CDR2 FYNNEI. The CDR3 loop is CASAYQETQYF. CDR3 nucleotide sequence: TGTGCCAGCGCGTACCAAGAGACCCAGTACTTC.

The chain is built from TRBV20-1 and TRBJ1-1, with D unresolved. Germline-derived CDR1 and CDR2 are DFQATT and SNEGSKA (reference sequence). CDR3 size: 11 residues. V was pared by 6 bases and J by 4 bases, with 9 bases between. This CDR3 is CSARHLTEAFF. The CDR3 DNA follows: TGCAGTGCCCGACATCTCACTGAAGCTTTCTTT.

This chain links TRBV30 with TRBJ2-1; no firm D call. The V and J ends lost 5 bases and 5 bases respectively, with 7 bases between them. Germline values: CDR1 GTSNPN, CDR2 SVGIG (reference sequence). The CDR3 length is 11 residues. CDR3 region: CAWQSHNEQFF. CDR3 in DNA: TGTGCCTGGCAAAGCCACAATGAGCAGTTCTTC.

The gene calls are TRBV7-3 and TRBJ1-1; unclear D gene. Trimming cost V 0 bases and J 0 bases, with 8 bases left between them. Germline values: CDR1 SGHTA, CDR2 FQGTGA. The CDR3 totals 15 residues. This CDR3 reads CASSLTAGLNTEAFF. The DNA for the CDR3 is TGTGCCAGCAGCTTAACGGCCGGATTGAACACTGAAGCTTTCTTT.

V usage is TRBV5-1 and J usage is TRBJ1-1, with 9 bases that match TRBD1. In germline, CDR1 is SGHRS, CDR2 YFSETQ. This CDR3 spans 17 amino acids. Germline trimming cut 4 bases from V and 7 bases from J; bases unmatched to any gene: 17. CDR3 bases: TGCGCCAGCAGCCTCACTCGAAAACCGGGACAGGGACGTGAAGCTTTCTTT. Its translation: CASSLTRKPGQGREAFF.

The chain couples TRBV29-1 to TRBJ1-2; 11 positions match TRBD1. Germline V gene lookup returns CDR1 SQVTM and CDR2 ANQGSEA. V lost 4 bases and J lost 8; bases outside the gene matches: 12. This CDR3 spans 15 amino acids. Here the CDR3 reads CSVVGPPDRGLGYTF. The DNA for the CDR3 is TGCAGCGTTGTAGGCCCCCCGGACAGGGGGCTGGGCTACACCTTC.

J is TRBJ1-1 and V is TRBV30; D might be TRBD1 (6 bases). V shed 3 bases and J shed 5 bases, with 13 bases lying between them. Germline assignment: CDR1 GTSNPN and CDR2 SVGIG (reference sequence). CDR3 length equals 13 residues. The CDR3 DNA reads TGTGCCTGGAGCTCACAGGGATATACTGAAGCTTTCTTT. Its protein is CAWSSQGYTEAFF.

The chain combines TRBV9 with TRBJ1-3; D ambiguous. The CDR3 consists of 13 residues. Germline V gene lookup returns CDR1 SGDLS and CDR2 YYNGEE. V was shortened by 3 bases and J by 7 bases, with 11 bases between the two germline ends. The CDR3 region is CASSAGSGNTIYF. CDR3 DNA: TGTGCCAGCAGCGCGGGGAGTGGGAACACCATATATTTT.

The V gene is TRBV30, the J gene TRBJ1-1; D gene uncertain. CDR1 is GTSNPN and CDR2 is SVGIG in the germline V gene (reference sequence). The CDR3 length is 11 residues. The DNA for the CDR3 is TGTGCGGTGTCCCACGGCCCTGAAGCTTTCTTT. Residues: CAVSHGPEAFF.

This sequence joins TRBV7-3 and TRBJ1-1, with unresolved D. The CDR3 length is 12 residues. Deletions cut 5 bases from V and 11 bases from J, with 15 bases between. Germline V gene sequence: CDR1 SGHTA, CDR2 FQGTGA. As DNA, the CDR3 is TGTGCCAGCAGCCTGGACGGCCGGGTGGCTTTCTTT. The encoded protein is CASSLDGRVAFF.

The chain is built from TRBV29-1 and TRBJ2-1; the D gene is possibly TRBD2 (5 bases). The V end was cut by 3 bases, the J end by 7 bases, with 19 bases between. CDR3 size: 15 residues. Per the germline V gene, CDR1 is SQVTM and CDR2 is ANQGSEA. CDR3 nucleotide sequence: TGCAGCGTTGATGGTGTAGTCGATTCGGGGAATGAGCAGTTCTTC. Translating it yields CSVDGVVDSGNEQFF.

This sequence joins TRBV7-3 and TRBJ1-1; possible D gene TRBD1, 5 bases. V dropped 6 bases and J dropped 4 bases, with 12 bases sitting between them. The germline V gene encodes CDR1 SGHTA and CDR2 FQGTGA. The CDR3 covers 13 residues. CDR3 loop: CASRRGPSTEAFF. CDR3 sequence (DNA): TGTGCCAGCAGACGGGGACCGTCCACTGAAGCTTTCTTT.

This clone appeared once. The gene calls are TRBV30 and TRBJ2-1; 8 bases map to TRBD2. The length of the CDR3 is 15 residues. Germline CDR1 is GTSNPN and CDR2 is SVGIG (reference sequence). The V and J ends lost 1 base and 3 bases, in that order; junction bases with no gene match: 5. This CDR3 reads CAWSEWAGGYNEQFF. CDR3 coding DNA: TGTGCCTGGAGTGAATGGGCGGGAGGCTACAATGAGCAGTTCTTC.

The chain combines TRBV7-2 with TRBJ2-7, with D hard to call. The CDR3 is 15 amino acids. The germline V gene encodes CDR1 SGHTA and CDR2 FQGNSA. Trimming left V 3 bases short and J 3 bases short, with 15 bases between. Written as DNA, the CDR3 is TGTGCCAGCAGCTTCACGCAAGCGCGACACTACGAGCAGTACTTC. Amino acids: CASSFTQARHYEQYF.

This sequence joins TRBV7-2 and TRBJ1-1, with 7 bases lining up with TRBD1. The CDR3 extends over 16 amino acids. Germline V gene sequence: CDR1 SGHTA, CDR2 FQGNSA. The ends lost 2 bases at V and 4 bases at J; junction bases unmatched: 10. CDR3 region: CASSLPGTGEGTEAFF. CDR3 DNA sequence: TGTGCCAGCAGCTTACCGGGAACAGGGGAGGGCACTGAAGCTTTCTTT.

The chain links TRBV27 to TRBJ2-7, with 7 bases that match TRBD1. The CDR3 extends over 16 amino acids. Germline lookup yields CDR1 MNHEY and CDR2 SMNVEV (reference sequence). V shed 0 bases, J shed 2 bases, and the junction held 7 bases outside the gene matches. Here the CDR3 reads CASSLSLGDRPYEQYF. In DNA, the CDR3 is TGTGCCAGCAGTTTATCCCTGGGGGACAGACCCTACGAGCAGTACTTC.

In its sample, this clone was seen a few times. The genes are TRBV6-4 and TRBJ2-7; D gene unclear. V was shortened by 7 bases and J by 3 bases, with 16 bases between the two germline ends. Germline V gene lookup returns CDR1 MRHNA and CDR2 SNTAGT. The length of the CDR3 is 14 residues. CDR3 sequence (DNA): TGTGCCAGCACCAACGAGCAGAGTTACTACGAGCAGTACTTC. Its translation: CASTNEQSYYEQYF.

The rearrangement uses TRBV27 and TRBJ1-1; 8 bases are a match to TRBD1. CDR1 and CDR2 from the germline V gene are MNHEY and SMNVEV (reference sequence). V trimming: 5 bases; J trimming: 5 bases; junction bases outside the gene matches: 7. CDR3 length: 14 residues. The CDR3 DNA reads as TGTGCCAGCAGTATAAACAGGGGGGCGACTGAAGCTTTCTTT. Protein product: CASSINRGATEAFF.